The clone carrying this T cell receptor (beta chain) was counted a few times. Its cognate antigen is unknown. The data were obtained in a study of CD8+CD57+ T cells in acquired aplastic anemia. Overall study results and limits: Patients and controls were not found to differ significantly in CD8+ Simpson's diversity.

The CDR3 is made up of 15 amino acids. V was clipped by 1 base and J by 1 base; unmatched bases: 0. Germline V gene lookup returns CDR1 DFQATT and CDR2 SNEGSKA (reference sequence). According to the study, genomic DNA was the template for TCR beta VDJ and CDR3 profiling. TCRdb re-called the reads with MiXCR, one entry per CDR3 protein. The sample lists about 210,000 distinct CDR3 sequences, about 37% occurring once. The source material was sorted CD4+, CD8+, or CD8+CD57+ T cells (not recorded which) from PBMCs. The receptor was isolated from a human donor in good health, serving as a control. The chain is built from TRBV20-1 and TRBJ2-3, with 12 bases identical to TRBD2. In DNA form, the CDR3 reads TGCAGTGCTAGAGGGACTAGCGGGGGCACAGATACGCAGTATTTT. Translated, it gives CSARGTSGGTDTQYF.